These 15 T cell receptor beta chains came from one sample sequenced in a study of lymphopenia after photon versus proton radiotherapy. This table comes from immunoSEQ multiplex PCR, and its TCRdb copy is limited to in-frame clones, with some not included. The sample lists about 55,000 clones, 84% seen once, with 2.1% in the top ten. The material was peripheral blood, obtained from a patient treated with proton-based radiotherapy. The receptors come from a man in his 60s with pancreatic cancer.

The V and J genes are TRBV5-1 and TRBJ1-3; the D gene is possibly TRBD1 (5 bases). Trimming stripped 2 bases from V and 2 bases from J, with 8 bases between. Looked up from germline, CDR1 is SGHRS and CDR2 is YFSETQ. The length of the CDR3 is 14 residues. CDR3 region: CASSLGTPGNTIYF. CDR3 DNA: TGCGCCAGCAGCTTAGGGACGCCTGGAAACACCATATATTTT. The full variable domain, in which reference TRBV5-1 and TRBJ1-3 provide the parts outside the CDR3, is KAGVTQTPRYLIKTRGQQVTLSCSPISGHRSVSWYQQTPGQGLQFLFEYFSETQRNKGNFPGRFSGRQFSNSRSEMNVSTLELGDSALYLCASSLGTPGNTIYFGEGSWLTVV.

This chain uses TRBV19 with TRBJ1-4, with D possibly TRBD1 on 5 matching bases. Deletions cut 2 bases from V and 0 bases from J, with 10 bases between. The CDR3 is 16 amino acids. Per the germline V gene, CDR1 is LNHDA and CDR2 is SQIVND (reference sequence). The CDR3 loop reads CASSITGTPTNEKLFF. In DNA form, the CDR3 reads TGTGCCAGTAGTATAACCGGGACGCCAACTAATGAAAAACTGTTTTTT.

The chain links TRBV5-4 to TRBJ2-5, with D unresolved. Germline CDR1 reads SGHNT; CDR2 reads YYREEE (reference sequence). This CDR3 is 14 amino acids long. V was trimmed by 0 bases and J by 5 bases, leaving 11 bases between them. The CDR3 bases are TGTGCCAGCAGCTTGGCCTCCGGTGGCGAGACCCAGTACTTC. Encoded protein: CASSLASGGETQYF.

The chain is built from TRBV19 and TRBJ2-3; tentatively, D is TRBD2 (5 bases). Germline V gives CDR1 LNHDA, CDR2 SQIVND (reference sequence). The CDR3 consists of 16 residues. Trimming pared 3 bases from V and 2 bases from J, leaving 15 bases between. The CDR3 nucleotides are TGTGCCAGTAGTATGCGTAGCGCCCCTGTCACAGATACGCAGTATTTT. Translated, it gives CASSMRSAPVTDTQYF.

The chain carries TRBV28 and TRBJ1-2; maybe TRBD1 (5 bases). This CDR3 is built from 13 residues. Per germline, CDR1 MDHEN and CDR2 SYDVKM. V was cut by 5 bases and J by 8 bases, with 15 bases left in between. The CDR3 DNA sequence: TGTGCCAGCAGTAGTTCTCAGGGTAGGGGCTACACCTTC. It yields the protein CASSSSQGRGYTF.

The chain joins TRBV5-4 to TRBJ2-1; D remains ambiguous. Germline CDR1 reads SGHNT; CDR2 reads YYREEE (reference sequence). The CDR3 consists of 13 residues. V lost 4 bases to trimming and J lost 0 bases, with 5 bases between them. The CDR3 spells CASSPASYNEQFF. The CDR3 DNA sequence: TGTGCCAGCAGCCCAGCCTCCTACAATGAGCAGTTCTTC.

V usage is TRBV2 and J usage is TRBJ2-7; 7 bases are a match to TRBD1. The CDR3 loop spans 14 amino acids. Unmatched junction bases numbered 3, after V lost 4 bases and J lost 0 bases. CDR1 is SNHLY and CDR2 is FYNNEI in the germline V gene. CDR3 in amino acids: CASSGRGLSYEQYF. In DNA, the CDR3 is TGTGCCAGCAGTGGTAGGGGGCTCTCCTACGAGCAGTACTTC.

This clone came up once. The CDR3 loop is CASSSGTSGKLNEQFF. CDR3 sequence (DNA): TGTGCCAGCAGCTCAGGGACTAGCGGGAAGTTAAATGAGCAGTTCTTC. This rearrangement joins TRBV11-2 to TRBJ2-1; the match to TRBD2 covers 13 bases. This CDR3 region has 16 residues. Trimming cost V 4 bases and J 7 bases; bases outside gene matches: 7. Germline V lookup: CDR1 SGHAT, CDR2 FQNNGV.

The chain uses TRBV19 and TRBJ2-3, with unresolved D. CDR3 size: 15 residues. The V gene's germline CDR1 is LNHDA and CDR2 SQIVND (reference sequence). V lost 3 bases and J 2 bases, leaving 12 bases between the germline ends. The CDR3 bases are TGTGCCAGTAGTATTACCAGAAGCATCACAGATACGCAGTATTTT. This translates into CASSITRSITDTQYF.

This clone was detected only a few times. The rearrangement joins TRBV29-1 to TRBJ2-3; D could derive from TRBD1 or TRBD2 (5 bases each). V lost 2 bases, J lost 4 bases, and 7 bases lay in between. The CDR3 length is 12 residues. Germline CDR1 is SQVTM and CDR2 is ANQGSEA. This CDR3 reads CSVEMGADTQYF. CDR3 nucleotides: TGCAGCGTTGAAATGGGGGCAGATACGCAGTATTTT.

CDR3 in DNA: TGTGCCAGCACTGGGGGCGCATCTTTCGGGGAGCTGTTTTTT. It is translated as CASTGGASFGELFF. V is TRBV6-1 and J is TRBJ2-2, with D perhaps TRBD1 (6 bases). Germline values: CDR1 MNHNS, CDR2 SASEGT. V was pared by 7 bases and J by 7 bases, with 16 bases between. The CDR3 has 14 residues.

This clone was counted only a few times. The rearrangement uses TRBV7-2 and TRBJ1-2, with D possibly TRBD1 on 6 matching bases. The CDR3 is 13 residues long. Trimming cost V 3 bases and J 8 bases, with 13 bases left between them. CDR1 is SGHTA, CDR2 FQGNSA, per germline. The CDR3 DNA reads as TGTGCCAGCAGCTTGCCAGGGGAGGGCGGCTACACCTTC. Translated: CASSLPGEGGYTF. Complete variable domain (other parts from reference TRBV7-2 and TRBJ1-2): GAGVSQSPSNKVTEKGKDVELRCDPISGHTALYWYRQSLGQGLEFLIYFQGNSAPDKSGLPSDRFSAERTGGSVSTLTIQRTQQEDSAVYLCASSLPGEGGYTFGSGTRLTVV.

J is TRBJ2-1 and V is TRBV6-5, with 9 bases matching TRBD1. The trim removed 6 bases at V and 2 bases at J, leaving 5 bases unmatched. Germline V gene sequence: CDR1 MNHEY, CDR2 SVGAGI. The CDR3 length is 15 residues. CDR3 loop: CASSLTGGPYNEQFF. The CDR3 DNA reads as TGTGCCAGCAGCCTGACAGGGGGACCCTACAATGAGCAGTTCTTC.

The chain is built from TRBV19 and TRBJ2-5; D may be TRBD2 (6 bases). V was shortened by 3 bases and J by 2 bases, with 16 bases between the two germline ends. This CDR3 is 16 amino acids long. The V gene's germline CDR1 is LNHDA and CDR2 SQIVND (reference sequence). CDR3 coding DNA: TGTGCCAGTAGTATTGGGGAATTGACTAGACAAGAGACCCAGTACTTC. Translating gives CASSIGELTRQETQYF.

The chain links TRBV30 to TRBJ2-7, with 9 bases aligning to TRBD2. V gave up 3 bases and J gave up 3 bases; unmatched junction bases: 12. Germline V lookup: CDR1 GTSNPN, CDR2 SVGIG (reference sequence). The CDR3 totals 16 residues. In nucleotides, the CDR3 is TGTGCCTGGAGCCGCCAGAATAGCGGGAGTCGCTACGAGCAGTACTTC. It codes for CAWSRQNSGSRYEQYF.